One and the same sample provided the 5 T cell receptor beta chains below, sequenced in a study of blood T cell repertoires in COVID-19. Produced via immunoSEQ multiplex PCR; TCRdb's table is partial and in-frame only. This table has more than 70,000 clones, approximately 86% appearing once. The sample was peripheral blood. Source of these receptors: a woman aged 80 or over in a cohort sampled during active or convalescent COVID-19.

The chain employs TRBV6-1 and TRBJ1-4; D is ambiguous. The CDR3 totals 14 residues. Trimming stripped 2 bases from V and 1 base from J, with 5 bases between. In germline, CDR1 is MNHNS, CDR2 SASEGT. The CDR3 nucleotides are TGTGCCAGCAGTGAATTGAGAACTAATGAAAAACTGTTTTTT. Encoded protein: CASSELRTNEKLFF.

This chain connects TRBV12-5 to TRBJ1-5; D is ambiguous. Deletions cut 2 bases from V and 5 bases from J, with 4 bases between. CDR3 length: 12 residues. In germline, CDR1 is LGHNT, CDR2 FRNRAP. The CDR3 spells CASGLPYQPQHF. In DNA form, the CDR3 reads TGTGCTAGTGGTTTGCCGTATCAGCCCCAGCATTTT.

The chain joins TRBV3-1 (or the pseudogene TRBV3-2) to TRBJ2-6; TRBD1 might be the D (5 bases). V was pared by 4 bases and J by 3 bases, with 13 bases between. This CDR3 comprises 16 residues. Germline CDR1 LGHDT, CDR2 YNNKEL (reference sequence). DNA of the CDR3: TGTGCCAGCAGCCGAGGACACGCCGGTGGGGCCAACGTCCTGACTTTC. Translating it yields CASSRGHAGGANVLTF.

J is TRBJ2-7 and V is TRBV28; no clear D gene. This CDR3 is built from 12 residues. The V end lost 4 bases, the J end lost 2 bases, and 6 bases lay between the germline ends. Germline CDR1 reads MDHEN; CDR2 reads SYDVKM. CDR3 loop: CASSSPTYEQYV. The CDR3 nucleotides read TGTGCCAGCAGTTCCCCCACCTACGAGCAGTACGTC.

The chain employs TRBV10-2 and TRBJ2-3; the match to TRBD2 covers 10 bases. The CDR3 spans 13 residues. Per germline, CDR1 WSHSY and CDR2 SAAADI. Germline trimming cut 6 bases from V and 4 bases from J; bases unmatched to any gene: 1. The CDR3 region is CASRLAGPDTQYF. The CDR3 region has the DNA TGCGCCAGCAGACTAGCGGGACCAGATACGCAGTATTTT.